One TCR beta chain is described in this entry. The method was immunoSEQ multiplex PCR; TCRdb's version includes in-frame clones alone and lacks a portion of them. The data hold 470,000 or so clones, with about 85% observed a single time. These data come from a study of blood T cell repertoires in COVID-19. V dropped 1 base and J dropped 0 bases, with 8 bases sitting between them. The CDR3 length is 15 residues. Germline V gene sequence: CDR1 SNHLY, CDR2 FYNNEI. The sequenced sample consisted of PBMCs or T cells enriched from blood (not recorded which). The receptor was derived from a woman aged 18-29 years with acute COVID-19. This sequence joins TRBV2 and TRBJ2-3; the D is unclear. The chain's CDR3 is CASSEGTYSTDTQYF. The CDR3 DNA is TGTGCCAGCAGTGAAGGAACCTATAGCACAGATACGCAGTATTTT.